This T cell receptor beta chain was found in a study of shared clonotypes between healthy human individuals. V shed 4 bases and J 0 bases; nucleotides not matched to a gene: 5. Germline V gene data show CDR1 as MGHRA and CDR2 as YSYEKL. The CDR3 contains 15 residues. Turning to this clone: The antigen is not known.

Naive CD8 cells lacked CD45RO and underwent positive selection for CCR7, leaving out terminally differentiated effector memory CD45RA+ cells. General observations from the study: At large depth, rarefaction still showed sorted-subset sequencing to be incomplete. An anticipated effect of sequencing depth on clonotype sharing among donors was recognized. Blood was the only sampled material, and tissue repertoires likely differ.

The input for sorted-subset replicate PCRs was around 200 ng DNA, tens of thousands of T cell genomes. Assay used: immunoSEQ multiplex PCR; TCRdb lists only in-frame clones, some missing. The sample has fewer than 1 million clones; approximately 97% are singletons. V is TRBV4-1 and J is TRBJ2-7; TRBD1 aligns across 8 bases. Sequenced input: naive CD8+ T cells sorted from blood. The sequence was obtained from a man aged 25-40 years in good health. The CDR3 nucleotides are TGCGCCAGCAGCCTCGGGACAGGTATCTCCTACGAGCAGTACTTC. Its protein product is CASSLGTGISYEQYF.